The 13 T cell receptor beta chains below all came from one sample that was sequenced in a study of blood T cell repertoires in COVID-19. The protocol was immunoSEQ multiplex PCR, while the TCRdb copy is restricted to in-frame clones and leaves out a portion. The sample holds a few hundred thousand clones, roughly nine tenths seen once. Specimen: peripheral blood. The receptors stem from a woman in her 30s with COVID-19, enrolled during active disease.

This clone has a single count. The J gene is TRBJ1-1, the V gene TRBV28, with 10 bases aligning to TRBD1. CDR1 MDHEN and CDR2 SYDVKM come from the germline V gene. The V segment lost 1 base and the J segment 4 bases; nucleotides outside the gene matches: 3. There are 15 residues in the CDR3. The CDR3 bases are TGTGCCAGCAGTTTATCGACAGGGGGCTTCACTGAAGCTTTCTTT. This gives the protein CASSLSTGGFTEAFF.

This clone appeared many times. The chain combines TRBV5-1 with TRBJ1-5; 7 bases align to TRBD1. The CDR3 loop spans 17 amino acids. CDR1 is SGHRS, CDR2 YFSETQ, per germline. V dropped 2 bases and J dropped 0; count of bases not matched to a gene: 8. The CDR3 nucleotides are TGCGCCAGCAGCTTTCCTCAGGGGACAGCTAGCAATCAGCCCCAGCATTTT. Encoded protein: CASSFPQGTASNQPQHF.

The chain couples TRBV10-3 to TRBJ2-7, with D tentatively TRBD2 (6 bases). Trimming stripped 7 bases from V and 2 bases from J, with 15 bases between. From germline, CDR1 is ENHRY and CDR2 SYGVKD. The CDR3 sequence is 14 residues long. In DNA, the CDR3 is TGTGCCATCACCCCGGGTAGCGGACCCTACGAGCAGTACTTC. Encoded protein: CAITPGSGPYEQYF.

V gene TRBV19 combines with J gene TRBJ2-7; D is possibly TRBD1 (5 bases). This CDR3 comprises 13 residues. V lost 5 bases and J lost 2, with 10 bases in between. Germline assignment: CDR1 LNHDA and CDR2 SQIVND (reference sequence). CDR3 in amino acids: CASSELDTYEQYF. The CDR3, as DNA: TGTGCCAGTAGTGAATTGGACACCTACGAGCAGTACTTC.

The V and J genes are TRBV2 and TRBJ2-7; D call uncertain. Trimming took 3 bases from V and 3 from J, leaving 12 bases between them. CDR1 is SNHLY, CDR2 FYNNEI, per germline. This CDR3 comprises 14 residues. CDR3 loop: CASSDPVESYEQYF. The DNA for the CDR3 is TGTGCCAGCAGTGATCCGGTAGAAAGCTACGAGCAGTACTTC.

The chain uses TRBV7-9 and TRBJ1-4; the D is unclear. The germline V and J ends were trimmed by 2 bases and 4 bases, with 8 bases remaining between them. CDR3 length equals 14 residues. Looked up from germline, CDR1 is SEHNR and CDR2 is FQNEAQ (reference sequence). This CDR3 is CASSLWRDNEKLFF. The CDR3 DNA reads TGTGCCAGCAGCTTATGGAGGGATAATGAAAAACTGTTTTTT. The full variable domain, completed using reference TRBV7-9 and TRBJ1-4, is DTGVSQNPRHKITKRGQNVTFRCDPISEHNRLYWYRQTLGQGPEFLTYFQNEAQLEKSRLLSDRFSAERPKGSFSTLEIQRTEQGDSAMYLCASSLWRDNEKLFFGSGTQLSVL.

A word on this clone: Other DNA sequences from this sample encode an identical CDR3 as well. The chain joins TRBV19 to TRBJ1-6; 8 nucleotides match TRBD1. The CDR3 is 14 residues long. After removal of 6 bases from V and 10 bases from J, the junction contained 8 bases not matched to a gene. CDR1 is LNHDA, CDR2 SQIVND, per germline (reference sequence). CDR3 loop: CASSTGQGSSPLHF. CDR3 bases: TGTGCCAGTAGCACCGGACAGGGAAGCTCACCCCTCCACTTT.

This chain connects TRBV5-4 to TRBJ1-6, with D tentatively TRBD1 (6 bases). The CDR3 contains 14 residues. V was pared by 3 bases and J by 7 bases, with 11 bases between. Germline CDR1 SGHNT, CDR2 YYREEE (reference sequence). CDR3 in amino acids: CASSWGQENSPLHF. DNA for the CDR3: TGTGCCAGCAGCTGGGGACAAGAAAATTCACCCCTCCACTTT.

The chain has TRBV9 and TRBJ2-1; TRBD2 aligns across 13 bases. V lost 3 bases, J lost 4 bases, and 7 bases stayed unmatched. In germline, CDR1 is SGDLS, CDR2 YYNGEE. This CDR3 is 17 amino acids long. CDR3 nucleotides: TGTGCCAGCAGCGATAGGACTAGCGGGAGTCTTTACAATGAGCAGTTCTTC. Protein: CASSDRTSGSLYNEQFF.

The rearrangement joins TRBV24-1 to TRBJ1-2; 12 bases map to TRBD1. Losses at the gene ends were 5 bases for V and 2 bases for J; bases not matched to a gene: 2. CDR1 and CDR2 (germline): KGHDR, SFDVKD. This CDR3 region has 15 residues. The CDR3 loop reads CATSGGQGANYGYTF. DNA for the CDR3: TGTGCCACCAGTGGGGGACAGGGGGCAAACTATGGCTACACCTTC.

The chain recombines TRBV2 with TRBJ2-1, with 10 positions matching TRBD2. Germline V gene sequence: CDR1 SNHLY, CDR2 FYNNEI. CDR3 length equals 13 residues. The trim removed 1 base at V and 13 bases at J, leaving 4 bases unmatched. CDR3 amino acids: CASSEEAGGSQFF. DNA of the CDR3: TGTGCCAGCAGTGAAGAAGCGGGAGGGTCTCAGTTCTTC.

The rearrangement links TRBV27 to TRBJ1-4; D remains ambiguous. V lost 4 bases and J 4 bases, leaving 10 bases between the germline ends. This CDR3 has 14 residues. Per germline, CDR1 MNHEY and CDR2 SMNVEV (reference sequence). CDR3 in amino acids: CASSYMNSNEKLFF. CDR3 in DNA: TGTGCCAGCAGTTATATGAACAGTAATGAAAAACTGTTTTTT.

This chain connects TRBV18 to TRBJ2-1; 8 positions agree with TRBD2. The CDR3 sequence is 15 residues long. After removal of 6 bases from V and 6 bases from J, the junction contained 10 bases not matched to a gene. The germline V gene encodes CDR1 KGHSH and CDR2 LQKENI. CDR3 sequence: CASSNIAAGGNEQFF. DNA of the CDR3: TGTGCCAGCTCTAACATAGCTGCGGGAGGCAATGAGCAGTTCTTC.